Below, 27 T cell receptor beta chains from the same sample are listed, as sequenced in a study of blood T cell repertoires in COVID-19. Sequencing used immunoSEQ multiplex PCR; TCRdb keeps in-frame clones, though not all of them. The sample contains around 99,000 clones, around three quarters of which appear only once. Specimen: peripheral blood. The receptors come from a human donor in a cohort sampled during active or convalescent COVID-19.

The chain couples TRBV10-3 to TRBJ1-6; no definite D call. In germline, CDR1 is ENHRY, CDR2 SYGVKD. This CDR3 region has 15 residues. V lost 0 bases to trimming and J lost 8 bases, with 11 bases between them. The CDR3 bases are TGTGCCATCAGTGAGTCCAATAACGGGTATTCACCCCTCCACTTT. It specifies CAISESNNGYSPLHF.

V is TRBV7-2 and J is TRBJ1-2; the match to TRBD1 covers 8 bases. With V trimmed by 4 bases and J by 2 bases, 6 bases remained unmatched. The CDR3 loop spans 15 amino acids. Germline V lookup: CDR1 SGHTA, CDR2 FQGNSA. The CDR3 spells CASSYRTGSNYGYTF. CDR3 nucleotides: TGTGCCAGCAGCTACCGGACAGGGTCGAACTATGGCTACACCTTC.

The V gene is TRBV29-1, the J gene TRBJ2-2; 7 bases match TRBD1. The J segment lost 7 bases and the V segment lost 7 bases, leaving 15 bases of the junction unmatched. Germline-derived CDR1 and CDR2 are SQVTM and ANQGSEA. The length of the CDR3 is 15 residues. Here the CDR3 DNA reads TGCAGCGCAGGAAACAGGGGTACAAGGAACGGGGAGCTGTTTTTT. Protein sequence: CSAGNRGTRNGELFF.

V is TRBV30 and J is TRBJ1-5; 7 positions agree with TRBD1. This CDR3 is 15 amino acids long. V shed 2 bases, J shed 0 bases, and the junction held 4 bases outside the gene matches. CDR1 is GTSNPN, CDR2 SVGIG, per germline (reference sequence). The CDR3 DNA follows: TGTGCCTGGAGTCCCTGGACAGGTAGCAATCAGCCCCAGCATTTT. Its translation: CAWSPWTGSNQPQHF. Using reference TRBV30 and TRBJ1-5 for the parts outside the CDR3, the full variable domain is SQTIHQWPATLVQPVGSPLSLECTVEGTSNPNLYWYRQAAGRGLQLLFYSVGIGQISSEVPQNLSASRPQDRQFILSSKKLLLSDSGFYLCAWSPWTGSNQPQHFGDGTRLSIL.

This rearrangement joins TRBV4-3 to TRBJ1-4; 7 bases agree with TRBD1. The V segment lost 3 bases and the J segment 5 bases; nucleotides outside the gene matches: 9. CDR3 length: 16 residues. CDR1 is LGHNA and CDR2 is YSLEER in the germline V gene. DNA for the CDR3: TGCGCCAGCAGCCAGGAAGGGACAGAGCCGAATGAAAAACTGTTTTTT. Translated: CASSQEGTEPNEKLFF.

The V and J genes are TRBV27 and TRBJ2-1; 10 bases fit TRBD2. Germline CDR1 is MNHEY and CDR2 is SMNVEV (reference sequence). With 0 bases clipped from V and 0 bases from J, the junction kept 2 bases outside the gene matches. The CDR3 covers 17 residues. CDR3 in DNA: TGTGCCAGCAGTTTATCTTCTAGCGGGAGCTCCTACAATGAGCAGTTCTTC. Its translation is CASSLSSSGSSYNEQFF.

The chain links TRBV27 to TRBJ1-5; 8 bases agree with TRBD1. V was clipped by 2 bases and J by 2 bases; unmatched bases: 5. Germline CDR1 is MNHEY and CDR2 is SMNVEV (reference sequence). This CDR3 spans 16 amino acids. The CDR3 sequence: CASSLTGGSGNQPQHF. In DNA, the CDR3 is TGTGCCAGCAGTTTAACAGGGGGATCAGGCAATCAGCCCCAGCATTTT.

The chain has TRBV12-3 or TRBV12-4 and TRBJ1-5; tentatively, D is TRBD1 (5 bases). The CDR3 contains 11 residues. Deletions cut 6 bases from V and 14 bases from J, with 14 bases between. Written as DNA, the CDR3 is TGTGCCAGCAGCGGGGGGGAGGAAGAGCATTTT. It encodes CASSGGEEEHF.

The chain recombines TRBV4-3 with TRBJ2-6; TRBD2 is a possible D gene (7 bases). This CDR3 has 17 amino acids. Germline V lookup: CDR1 LGHNA, CDR2 YSLEER. Trimming stripped 0 bases from V and 1 base from J, with 10 bases between. As DNA, the CDR3 is TGCGCCAGCAGCCAAGAGGCGGGGGCGTCTGGGGCCAACGTCCTGACTTTC. This encodes CASSQEAGASGANVLTF.

The chain is built from TRBV7-2 and TRBJ1-5; a possible D gene is TRBD1 (5 bases). Per germline, CDR1 SGHTA and CDR2 FQGNSA. Trimming removed 4 bases at V and 2 bases at J, with 12 bases between. The CDR3 is 15 amino acids. CDR3 amino acids: CASSSPTGGNQPQHF. Here the CDR3 DNA reads TGTGCCAGCAGCTCACCTACGGGGGGCAATCAGCCCCAGCATTTT.

The chain employs TRBV27 and TRBJ2-5; possibly TRBD2 for D (6 bases). The germline V gene has CDR1 MNHEY and CDR2 SMNVEV (reference sequence). Between the trimmed V and J ends, which lost 5 bases and 0 bases, there was a span of 13 bases. The CDR3 runs to 15 residues. In DNA form, the CDR3 reads TGTGCCAGCAGTCCTAGTTGGGGGGACCAAGAGACCCAGTACTTC. Its protein is CASSPSWGDQETQYF.

The chain combines TRBV7-8 with TRBJ1-2, with TRBD1 identical over 11 bases. The germline V gene encodes CDR1 SGHVS and CDR2 FQNEAQ. With V trimmed by 5 bases and J by 4 bases, 6 bases remained unmatched. This CDR3 comprises 15 residues. As DNA, the CDR3 is TGTGCCAGCAGCCGCGGGACAGGGGGTAGCTATGGCTACACCTTC. Translating gives CASSRGTGGSYGYTF. Based on the CDR3 plus reference TRBV7-8 and TRBJ1-2, the full variable domain is GAGVSQSPRYKVAKRGQDVALRCDPISGHVSLFWYQQALGQGPEFLTYFQNEAQLDKSGLPSDRFFAERPEGSVSTLKIQRTQQEDSAVYLCASSRGTGGSYGYTFGSGTRLTVV.

This clone was seen once. This chain links TRBV6-5 with TRBJ2-3; weak D call: TRBD2 (6 bases). Germline CDR1 MNHEY, CDR2 SVGAGI. The CDR3 totals 15 residues. V lost 6 bases and J 0 bases, leaving 13 bases between the germline ends. CDR3 nucleotide sequence: TGTGCCAGCAGGCCGGGGACTGGAAGCACAGATACGCAGTATTTT. It is translated as CASRPGTGSTDTQYF.

The chain is built from TRBV24-1 and TRBJ2-1; 11 bases map to TRBD2. The V gene end was trimmed by 3 bases and the J gene end by 4 bases; junction bases not matched to a gene: 4. Germline CDR1 is KGHDR and CDR2 is SFDVKD. This CDR3 is built from 16 residues. The CDR3 DNA reads TGTGCCACCAGTGATAGTAGCGGGGGGGGTTACAATGAGCAGTTCTTC. It encodes CATSDSSGGGYNEQFF.

CDR3 region: CASSYRGLGYTF. CDR3 in DNA: TGTGCCAGCAGTTACAGGGGGCTTGGCTACACCTTC. The genes are TRBV27 and TRBJ1-2, with 9 bases that match TRBD1. CDR1 MNHEY and CDR2 SMNVEV come from the germline V gene (reference sequence). The CDR3 has 12 amino acids. The V gene end was trimmed by 4 bases and the J gene end by 7 bases; junction bases not matched to a gene: 1.

J is TRBJ2-7 and V is TRBV5-6; 13 bases fit TRBD2. The V gene's germline CDR1 is SGHDT and CDR2 YYEEEE. The ends lost 3 bases at V and 2 bases at J; junction bases unmatched: 5. This CDR3 is 16 amino acids long. The CDR3 bases are TGTGCCAGCAGCTGGGGACTAGCGGGAATTACCTACGAGCAGTACTTC. The encoded protein is CASSWGLAGITYEQYF.

J is TRBJ1-2 and V is TRBV19, with D unresolved. CDR3 size: 15 residues. With 3 bases removed from V and 4 bases from J, the gap between germline ends came to 15 bases. The germline V gene has CDR1 LNHDA and CDR2 SQIVND (reference sequence). In nucleotides, the CDR3 is TGTGCCAGTAGTATGGCGGCAAAAGCGGGCTATGGCTACACCTTC. This gives the protein CASSMAAKAGYGYTF.

The CDR3 protein is CASSIVRGAHYEAFF. The CDR3 region has the DNA TGTGCCAGTAGTATAGTACGGGGGGCCCATTATGAAGCTTTCTTT. The chain has TRBV19 and TRBJ1-1, with D possibly matching TRBD1 (6 bases). Germline-derived CDR1 and CDR2 are LNHDA and SQIVND (reference sequence). Trimming shortened V by 1 base and J by 7 bases, and 16 bases separated the two germline ends. The CDR3 has 15 residues. Full variable domain (rest looked up from reference TRBV19 and TRBJ1-1): DGGITQSPKYLFRKEGQNVTLSCEQNLNHDAMYWYRQDPGQGLRLIYYSQIVNDFQKGDIAEGYSVSREKKESFPLTVTSAQKNPTAFYLCASSIVRGAHYEAFFGQGTRLTVV.

The chain employs TRBV19 and TRBJ2-2, with 11 positions matching TRBD2. The junction had 3 bases not matched to a gene; V was cut back by 4 bases and J by 2 bases. The CDR3 spans 16 residues. Looked up from germline, CDR1 is LNHDA and CDR2 is SQIVND (reference sequence). CDR3 in DNA: TGTGCCAGTAGTAGACTAGCGGGATATAACACCGGGGAGCTGTTTTTT. This gives the protein CASSRLAGYNTGELFF.

This clone was recorded once. The rearrangement joins TRBV7-2 to TRBJ2-5; 11 bases align to TRBD2. Germline V gives CDR1 SGHTA, CDR2 FQGNSA. Unmatched junction bases numbered 8, after V lost 2 bases and J lost 6 bases. The CDR3 has 16 amino acids. CDR3 region: CASSLFSGGAGKTQYF. The CDR3 DNA follows: TGTGCCAGCAGCTTATTTAGCGGGGGGGCCGGGAAGACCCAGTACTTC.

The chain uses TRBV18 and TRBJ1-1; D remains ambiguous. The CDR3 runs to 18 residues. CDR1 is KGHSH, CDR2 LQKENI, per germline. Trimming removed 2 bases at V and 3 bases at J, with 22 bases between. The CDR3 region is CASSPLTVAKSADTEAFF. CDR3 DNA sequence: TGTGCCAGCTCACCATTAACCGTGGCCAAATCCGCGGACACTGAAGCTTTCTTT.

The chain uses TRBV10-3 and TRBJ1-2; D unclear. Trimming left V 4 bases short and J 7 bases short, with 7 bases between. The germline CDR1 and CDR2 sequences are ENHRY and SYGVKD. CDR3 length: 11 residues. The CDR3 sequence is CAISVGSGYTF. For the CDR3, the DNA is TGTGCCATCAGTGTGGGGAGTGGCTACACCTTC.

The CDR3 bases are TGTGCCAGTAGTACCCCTAGCGGGAGGACCACAGATACGCAGTATTTT. Encoded protein: CASSTPSGRTTDTQYF. The chain links TRBV19 to TRBJ2-3; 11 nucleotides match TRBD2. This CDR3 has 16 amino acids. CDR1 LNHDA and CDR2 SQIVND come from the germline V gene (reference sequence). The ends lost 4 bases at V and 2 bases at J; junction bases unmatched: 5.

The chain uses TRBV6-1 and TRBJ2-7; 9 positions agree with TRBD2. Germline lookup yields CDR1 MNHNS and CDR2 SASEGT. This CDR3 is built from 15 residues. Trimming cost V 2 bases and J 2 bases; bases outside gene matches: 4. CDR3 sequence: CASSESGLATYEQYF. CDR3 sequence (DNA): TGTGCCAGCAGTGAATCGGGACTAGCCACCTACGAGCAGTACTTC.

The chain links TRBV2 to TRBJ1-1, with 9 bases lining up with TRBD1. The junction had 13 bases not matched to a gene; V was cut back by 6 bases and J by 5 bases. Germline-derived CDR1 and CDR2 are SNHLY and FYNNEI. The CDR3 totals 16 residues. This chain's CDR3 is CASSTGQGRVGTEAFF. CDR3 bases: TGTGCCAGCAGCACGGGACAGGGTAGGGTAGGTACTGAAGCTTTCTTT.

This clone was seen only a few times. The rearrangement joins TRBV25-1 to TRBJ1-4; D may be TRBD1 (6 bases). In germline, CDR1 is MGHDK, CDR2 SYGVNS. V lost 1 base to trimming and J lost 7 bases, with 13 bases between them. The CDR3 consists of 15 residues. The DNA for the CDR3 is TGTGCCAGCAGTGAATCTTGGGGGCTAACTGAAAAACTGTTTTTT. Its translation is CASSESWGLTEKLFF.

The rearrangement joins TRBV28 to TRBJ2-7; possible D gene TRBD2, 6 bases. The germline CDR1 and CDR2 sequences are MDHEN and SYDVKM. CDR3 size: 16 residues. V dropped 5 bases and J dropped 0 bases, with 17 bases sitting between them. The CDR3 nucleotides read TGTGCCAGCAGTATTGCGGGACGGACGAGCTCCTACGAGCAGTACTTC. Residues: CASSIAGRTSSYEQYF.